One sample yielded the 32 T cell receptor beta chains listed below, sequenced in a study of CD8 T cells in ankylosing spondylitis. Study-wide points: Ankylosing spondylitis blood seemed to carry a telltale TCR beta motif made of several highly homologous variants.

Their antigen targets remain unknown. TCRdb recomputed calls from the 5' RACE reads with MiXCR, one row per CDR3 protein. Here the sample spans over 400,000 distinct CDR3 sequences, roughly 25% being singletons. The sample comprised blood, either unsorted or a sorted T cell fraction (not recorded which). The source of these receptors is a male donor with ankylosing spondylitis.

The gene calls are TRBV24-1 and TRBJ1-5, with a weak D call TRBD1 (6 bases). Germline-derived CDR1 and CDR2 are KGHDR and SFDVKD. V was cut by 4 bases and J by 6 bases, with 15 bases left in between. The CDR3 has 15 residues. CDR3 DNA: TGTGCCACCAGTGAAGCCGGACAGTCCACTCAGCCCCAGCATTTT. It specifies CATSEAGQSTQPQHF.

The gene calls are TRBV10-3 and TRBJ2-1; tentative D call: TRBD2 (6 bases). This CDR3 has 14 amino acids. The germline V gene has CDR1 ENHRY and CDR2 SYGVKD. The V and J ends lost 11 bases and 0 bases respectively, with 14 bases between them. The CDR3 here is CAARGSSSYNEQFF. CDR3 bases: TGTGCCGCCCGGGGGTCGAGCTCCTACAATGAGCAGTTCTTC.

V and J are TRBV12-3 or TRBV12-4 and TRBJ1-2; weak D call: TRBD1 (6 bases). Trimming took 6 bases from V and 4 from J, leaving 18 bases between them. The CDR3 totals 15 residues. Here the CDR3 reads CASSPGQKRSYGYTF. CDR3 nucleotides: TGTGCCAGCAGCCCCGGACAGAAGCGGAGCTATGGCTACACCTTC.

This clonotype was seen only a few times. The chain recombines TRBV7-9 with TRBJ2-1; D is undetermined. Germline V CDR1 and CDR2: SEHNR, FQNEAQ (reference sequence). V was cut by 6 bases and J by 9 bases, with 6 bases left in between. This CDR3 comprises 10 residues. The CDR3 DNA is TGTGCCAGCAGTTCTGGTGAGCAGTTCTTC. Translation: CASSSGEQFF.

The J gene is TRBJ2-5, the V gene TRBV7-9, with D possibly matching TRBD1 (6 bases). V lost 8 bases and J 3 bases, leaving 19 bases between the germline ends. From germline, CDR1 is SEHNR and CDR2 FQNEAQ (reference sequence). This CDR3 is 15 amino acids long. The CDR3 nucleotides read TGTGCCAGCGTCCCGTTGCAGGACAGTAAAGAGACCCAGTACTTC. Encoded protein: CASVPLQDSKETQYF.

The CDR3 spells CASSLRVGMTGGYTF. CDR3 sequence (DNA): TGTGCCAGCAGCCTTAGGGTGGGGATGACAGGTGGCTACACCTTC. The chain joins TRBV12-3 or TRBV12-4 to TRBJ1-2; tentative D call: TRBD1 (6 bases). The V gene lost 6 bases and the J gene lost 7 bases, with 21 bases spanning the gap. The CDR3 length is 15 residues.

This clonotype was seen ten or more times. This chain uses TRBV9 with TRBJ2-1; D not resolved. The CDR3 totals 14 residues. CDR1 is SGDLS and CDR2 is YYNGEE in the germline V gene. V was clipped by 5 bases and J by 0 bases, with 9 bases between them. CDR3 residues: CASRKLSSYNEQFF. The CDR3 DNA is TGTGCCAGCAGGAAATTGAGCTCCTACAATGAGCAGTTCTTC.

The rearrangement joins TRBV11-1 to TRBJ1-6; 8 bases match TRBD1. V shed 5 bases and J 6 bases; nucleotides not matched to a gene: 3. The CDR3 is 14 residues long. In germline, CDR1 is SGHAT, CDR2 FQDESV (reference sequence). This CDR3 is CASSKDRGNSPLHF. Here the CDR3 DNA reads TGTGCCAGCAGCAAAGACAGGGGTAATTCACCCCTCCACTTT. The whole variable domain, filled in from reference TRBV11-1 and TRBJ1-6, reads EAEVAQSPRYKITEKSQAVAFWCDPISGHATLYWYRQILGQGPELLVQFQDESVVDDSQLPKDRFSAERLKGVDSTLKIQPAELGDSAMYLCASSKDRGNSPLHFGNGTRLTVT.

This clonotype has more than one count but fewer than ten. The rearrangement joins TRBV7-8 to TRBJ2-1; D perhaps matches TRBD2 (5 bases). This CDR3 has 14 residues. V lost 2 bases to trimming and J lost 4 bases, with 9 bases between them. Germline lookup yields CDR1 SGHVS and CDR2 FQNEAQ. The chain's CDR3 is CASSLLGDYNEQFF. CDR3 DNA sequence: TGTGCCAGCAGCTTACTGGGAGATTACAATGAGCAGTTCTTC.

In its sample, this clonotype was seen a few times. The chain couples TRBV5-1 to TRBJ1-1; D is unresolved. The length of the CDR3 is 13 residues. Germline CDR1 is SGHRS and CDR2 is YFSETQ. Trimming shortened V by 3 bases and J by 5 bases, and 11 bases separated the two germline ends. The DNA for the CDR3 is TGCGCCAGCAGCTACACCCGACTGACTGAAGCTTTCTTT. Its protein is CASSYTRLTEAFF.

J is TRBJ2-3 and V is TRBV5-1; 8 bases are shared with TRBD2. This CDR3 is built from 16 residues. V shed 5 bases, J shed 4 bases, and the junction held 12 bases outside the gene matches. The germline V gene has CDR1 SGHRS and CDR2 YFSETQ. CDR3 in DNA: TGCGCCAGCAGTCCTACTAGCGGAGCTGGACCAGATACGCAGTATTTT. This codes for CASSPTSGAGPDTQYF.

CDR3 sequence reads: CASSATGQPSTDTQYF. CDR3 sequence (DNA): TGTGCCAGCAGCGCCACGGGACAACCTAGCACAGATACGCAGTATTTT. This rearrangement joins TRBV4-2 to TRBJ2-3; D possibly corresponds to TRBD1 (6 bases). CDR1 is LGHNA, CDR2 YNFKEQ, per germline. The CDR3 totals 16 residues. V gave up 5 bases and J gave up 0 bases, with 15 bases separating them.

In its sample, this clonotype was seen a few times. The V gene is TRBV3-1, the J gene TRBJ2-5, with 11 bases lining up with TRBD2. Trimming removed 4 bases from V and 0 bases from J; junction bases left unmatched: 4. The CDR3 runs 16 residues. The V gene's germline CDR1 is LGHDT and CDR2 YNNKEL (reference sequence). CDR3 nucleotides: TGTGCCAGCAGCCTTGAGACTAGCGGGAACCAAGAGACCCAGTACTTC. It codes for CASSLETSGNQETQYF.

This sequence joins TRBV5-5 and TRBJ2-1; TRBD2 matches at 10 bases. This CDR3 has 15 amino acids. Germline V lookup: CDR1 SGHKS, CDR2 YYEKEE (reference sequence). J lost 3 bases, V lost 4 bases, and 4 bases had no gene match. Written as DNA, the CDR3 is TGTGCCAGCAGCAGACTAGCGGGCCTCTACAATGAGCAGTTCTTC. It specifies CASSRLAGLYNEQFF. Full variable domain (remainder filled in from reference TRBV5-5 and TRBJ2-1): DAGVTQSPTHLIKTRGQQVTLRCSPISGHKSVSWYQQVLGQGPQFIFQYYEKEERGRGNFPDRFSARQFPNYSSELNVNALLLGDSALYLCASSRLAGLYNEQFFGPGTRLTVL.

The chain joins TRBV10-3 to TRBJ2-3; D call uncertain. Trimming cost V 3 bases and J 3 bases, with 7 bases left between them. Germline V CDR1 and CDR2: ENHRY, SYGVKD. The CDR3 contains 13 residues. The CDR3 protein is CAISDSGTDTQYF. CDR3 DNA: TGTGCCATCAGTGACTCGGGTACAGATACGCAGTATTTT.

V is TRBV30 and J is TRBJ1-2; D uncertain. Germline CDR1 is GTSNPN and CDR2 is SVGIG (reference sequence). The CDR3 extends over 14 amino acids. The V end was cut by 0 bases, the J end by 7 bases, with 15 bases between. The CDR3 DNA reads as TGTGCCTGGAGTGTAACGGTGTTTTCCTCTGGCTACACCTTC. It encodes CAWSVTVFSSGYTF. Supplemented by reference TRBV30 and TRBJ1-2, the full variable domain reads SQTIHQWPATLVQPVGSPLSLECTVEGTSNPNLYWYRQAAGRGLQLLFYSVGIGQISSEVPQNLSASRPQDRQFILSSKKLLLSDSGFYLCAWSVTVFSSGYTFGSGTRLTVV.

This clonotype came up a few times. The CDR3 coding sequence is TGTGCCAGCAGCCAAGATGGGGTTAGCGGGAGCCCCGTGGGGACCCAGTACTTC. Protein sequence: CASSQDGVSGSPVGTQYF. The gene calls are TRBV4-2 and TRBJ2-5, with TRBD2 matching over 9 bases. The V and J ends lost 0 bases and 7 bases, in that order; junction bases with no gene match: 15. Germline V gives CDR1 LGHNA, CDR2 YNFKEQ. The CDR3 totals 18 residues.

The CDR3 reads CASRRSGSDSEQYV. The CDR3 DNA is TGTGCCAGCAGACGGAGCGGGAGCGACTCCGAGCAGTACGTC. The V and J genes are TRBV12-3 or TRBV12-4 and TRBJ2-7, with 8 bases lining up with TRBD2. J lost 6 bases, V lost 6 bases, and 10 bases had no gene match. CDR3 length: 14 residues.

The genes are TRBV27 and TRBJ2-5; 16 nucleotides agree with TRBD2. The CDR3 consists of 16 residues. The germline V gene encodes CDR1 MNHEY and CDR2 SMNVEV (reference sequence). V dropped 5 bases and J dropped 5; count of bases not matched to a gene: 5. The CDR3, as DNA: TGTGCCAGCAGTGGGACTAGCGGGAGGGCCGGGGAGACCCAGTACTTC. This sequence encodes CASSGTSGRAGETQYF.

This clonotype was detected a few times. This chain joins TRBV5-1 and TRBJ2-7, with no clear D. Trimming cost V 0 bases and J 2 bases, with 9 bases left between them. The V gene's germline CDR1 is SGHRS and CDR2 YFSETQ. The CDR3 has 14 amino acids. In nucleotides, the CDR3 is TGCGCCAGCAGCTTGGAGGCGGATACCTACGAGCAGTACGTC. This encodes CASSLEADTYEQYV.

The genes are TRBV20-1 and TRBJ1-3, with 7 bases matching TRBD1. J gave up 0 bases and V 4 bases, and 6 bases lay outside the gene matches. Looked up from germline, CDR1 is DFQATT and CDR2 is SNEGSKA (reference sequence). This CDR3 has 15 residues. CDR3 sequence reads: CSAMEDRFSGNTIYF. In nucleotides, the CDR3 is TGCAGTGCTATGGAGGACAGGTTCTCTGGAAACACCATATATTTT.

This rearrangement joins TRBV20-1 to TRBJ2-5, with 8 bases identical to TRBD2. Germline CDR1 DFQATT, CDR2 SNEGSKA (reference sequence). There are 14 residues in the CDR3. J lost 2 bases, V lost 5 bases, and 7 bases had no gene match. The DNA for the CDR3 is TGCAGTGCTGGAGTGGCGGGGGGACAAGAGACCCAGTACTTC. As protein: CSAGVAGGQETQYF.

The CDR3 region has the DNA TGCGCCAGCAGCCCTTGGGGGAAAGAGACCCAGTACTTC. Its translation is CASSPWGKETQYF. The chain employs TRBV5-1 and TRBJ2-5; the D gene could be TRBD1 or TRBD2 (5 bases each). Germline CDR1 is SGHRS and CDR2 is YFSETQ. This CDR3 comprises 13 residues. The V gene lost 4 bases and the J gene lost 3 bases, with 10 bases spanning the gap. Filled out from reference TRBV5-1 and TRBJ2-5, the complete variable domain reads KAGVTQTPRYLIKTRGQQVTLSCSPISGHRSVSWYQQTPGQGLQFLFEYFSETQRNKGNFPGRFSGRQFSNSRSEMNVSTLELGDSALYLCASSPWGKETQYFGPGTRLLVL.

V usage is TRBV29-1 and J usage is TRBJ1-6; TRBD1 matches at 7 bases. Losses at the gene ends were 6 bases for V and 7 bases for J; bases not matched to a gene: 6. Germline CDR1 SQVTM, CDR2 ANQGSEA. This CDR3 is built from 13 residues. CDR3 DNA: TGCAGCGTAACCCAGGGGGTAAATTCACCCCTCCACTTT. Amino acids: CSVTQGVNSPLHF.

This clonotype was seen a few times. CDR3 protein: CSAGGAGELFF. CDR3 coding DNA: TGCAGTGCTGGTGGTGCCGGGGAGCTGTTTTTT. The genes are TRBV20-1 and TRBJ2-2; D is unresolved. Trimming cost V 5 bases and J 6 bases, with 7 bases left between them. Germline values: CDR1 DFQATT, CDR2 SNEGSKA (reference sequence). The CDR3 has 11 residues.

The chain is built from TRBV5-1 and TRBJ1-1; D might be TRBD1 (5 bases). Germline loops: CDR1 SGHRS, CDR2 YFSETQ. The CDR3 extends over 16 amino acids. V gave up 0 bases and J gave up 5 bases, with 17 bases separating them. The DNA for the CDR3 is TGCGCCAGCAGCTTGGTCGGGGGAAGGAGTGGGACTGAAGCTTTCTTT. Translation gives CASSLVGGRSGTEAFF.

The V and J genes are TRBV5-1 and TRBJ2-2; D possibly corresponds to TRBD2 (6 bases). The CDR3 is 19 residues long. CDR1 SGHRS and CDR2 YFSETQ come from the germline V gene. Trimming stripped 2 bases from V and 0 bases from J, with 20 bases between. The CDR3 DNA is TGCGCCAGCAGCTTCAGGGACTCCTACGACCCTCCGAACACCGGGGAGCTGTTTTTT. It specifies CASSFRDSYDPPNTGELFF.

V is TRBV3-1 and J is TRBJ1-5; the D is unclear. V was cut by 0 bases and J by 16 bases, with 10 bases left in between. There are 11 residues in the CDR3. Per the germline V gene, CDR1 is LGHDT and CDR2 is YNNKEL (reference sequence). The CDR3 reads CASSQDGPLHF. CDR3 sequence (DNA): TGTGCCAGCAGCCAAGACGGGCCCCTCCATTTT.

This clonotype was detected only a few times. The CDR3 here is CASSLYMGQNTEAFF. The CDR3 DNA sequence: TGCGCCAGCAGCTTGTATATGGGACAGAACACTGAAGCTTTCTTT. The chain employs TRBV5-1 and TRBJ1-1, with D possibly being TRBD1 (6 bases). V lost 1 base and J 1 base, leaving 11 bases between the germline ends. The CDR3 length is 15 residues. CDR1 and CDR2 (germline): SGHRS, YFSETQ. The variable domain in full, completed from reference TRBV5-1 and TRBJ1-1, reads KAGVTQTPRYLIKTRGQQVTLSCSPISGHRSVSWYQQTPGQGLQFLFEYFSETQRNKGNFPGRFSGRQFSNSRSEMNVSTLELGDSALYLCASSLYMGQNTEAFFGQGTRLTVV.

The chain combines TRBV24-1 with TRBJ1-2; no definite D call. V lost 4 bases, J lost 4 bases, and 9 bases lay in between. The V gene's germline CDR1 is KGHDR and CDR2 SFDVKD. The CDR3 covers 13 residues. The CDR3 sequence: CATSDGPLYGYTF. The CDR3 DNA sequence: TGTGCCACCAGTGACGGACCCCTCTATGGCTACACCTTC.

This chain uses TRBV20-1 with TRBJ1-1, with a weak D call TRBD1 (5 bases). This CDR3 has 14 residues. V lost 6 bases to trimming and J lost 4 bases, with 18 bases between them. Per germline, CDR1 DFQATT and CDR2 SNEGSKA (reference sequence). The CDR3 DNA follows: TGCAGTGCCCCTTCCCGGCAGGGAGGCACTGAAGCTTTCTTT. Protein sequence: CSAPSRQGGTEAFF.

This clonotype was seen only a few times. V is TRBV7-2 and J is TRBJ2-1; D is possibly TRBD2 (6 bases). Germline V lookup: CDR1 SGHTA, CDR2 FQGNSA. Trimming shortened V by 4 bases and J by 6 bases, and 16 bases separated the two germline ends. The CDR3 is made up of 15 amino acids. The CDR3 DNA reads TGTGCCAGCAGCTCAATGCCGGGGGTAGGCAATGAGCAGTTCTTC. It codes for CASSSMPGVGNEQFF.